A selection of T cell receptor beta chains follows, all from one sample in a study of blood T cell repertoires in COVID-19. Only in-frame clones appear in the TCRdb table, and some are missing; sequencing was by immunoSEQ multiplex PCR. This table holds around 130,000 clones, approximately 88% found once. The specimen sequenced was peripheral blood. These receptors were collected from a woman of 80 years or more with acute or convalescent COVID-19. The CDR3 runs from the conserved cysteine through the conserved F or W. The D gene is left open where the match is weak. Expanded clones are given a class, and other clones once, few, many or no size at all.

V	length	J	size	D	DNA	CDR3
TRBV7-2	17	TRBJ2-2	-	-	TGTGCCAGCAGCCCCTACCCGAGGGGGTTAAACACCGGGGAGCTGTTTTTT	CASSPYPRGLNTGELFF
TRBV18	14	TRBJ2-5	-	TRBD1	TGTGCCAGCTCACCAAGACAGGGGAAAGAGACCCAGTACTTC	CASSPRQGKETQYF
TRBV6-5	14	TRBJ2-5	-	TRBD1	TGTGCCAGCAGGAAACAGGGGGCATCGGAGACCCAGTACTTC	CASRKQGASETQYF
TRBV5-1	14	TRBJ1-1	-	TRBD1	TGCGCCAGCAGCTTTGGTGACAGGGTAACTGAAGCTTTCTTT	CASSFGDRVTEAFF
TRBV5-6	17	TRBJ2-3	once	-	TGTGCCAGCAGCCATCGAAACAGGCAACTTAGCACAGATACGCAGTATTTT	CASSHRNRQLSTDTQYF
TRBV2	16	TRBJ1-6	-	-	TGTGCCAGCAGTCGAACCCACACACAGGGAAATTCACCCCTCCACTTT	CASSRTHTQGNSPLHF
TRBV29-1	14	TRBJ1-5	-	-	TGCAGCGTTGGCGAAGGGGGGGTCAATCAGCCCCAGCATTTT	CSVGEGGVNQPQHF
TRBV18	16	TRBJ2-5	-	-	TGTGCCAGCTCCCGAGCGATGGGGCACTCCGAAGAGACCCAGTACTTC	CASSRAMGHSEETQYF
TRBV4-1	16	TRBJ2-2	-	TRBD1	TGCGCCAGCAGGCAAAATCCGGGACAGGGGGCTGGGGAGCTGTTTTTT	CASRQNPGQGAGELFF
TRBV4-3	16	TRBJ1-2	few	TRBD1	TGCGCCAGCAGCCTGGGCCGGGACAGGGCTAACTATGGCTACACCTTC	CASSLGRDRANYGYTF
TRBV27	13	TRBJ2-7	-	TRBD1	TGTGCCAGCAGCCCGACAGGGGGCTACGAGCAGTACTTC	CASSPTGGYEQYF